A single sample is the source of the 23 T cell receptor beta chains below, sequenced in a study of T cell repertoires in cytomegalovirus infection. TCRdb re-called the reads with MiXCR, one entry per CDR3 protein. The sample yields nearly 550,000 distinct CDR3 sequences, 15% to 20% seen once. Specimen: CD8+ T cells from PBMCs. The receptor set was obtained from a human donor in good health (CMV status not recorded). Some clones in this sample may be carry-over from other donors' samples.

There are many counts of this clonotype. The rearrangement links TRBV7-9 to TRBJ1-3; D is unclear. In germline, CDR1 is SEHNR, CDR2 FQNEAQ (reference sequence). The CDR3 is made up of 15 amino acids. Between the trimmed V and J ends, which lost 5 bases and 0 bases, there was a span of 11 bases. The DNA of the CDR3 is TGTGCCAGCAGCCCGCGAAACAGCTCTGGAAACACCATATATTTT. Protein: CASSPRNSSGNTIYF.

In this sample, this clonotype turned up many times. The gene calls are TRBV12-3 or TRBV12-4 and TRBJ2-3, with D hard to call. This CDR3 has 10 amino acids. The V end was cut by 10 bases, the J end by 3 bases, with 5 bases between. The CDR3 loop reads CATRTDTQYF. CDR3 DNA sequence: TGTGCCACCCGGACAGATACGCAGTATTTT.

The table lists this clonotype with many counts. This chain connects TRBV27 to TRBJ1-2; tentatively, D is TRBD1 (5 bases). CDR1 is MNHEY, CDR2 SMNVEV, per germline (reference sequence). V shed 2 bases and J shed 0 bases, with 10 bases lying between them. The CDR3 length is 15 residues. The chain's CDR3 is CASSLKTAANYGYTF. Written as DNA, the CDR3 is TGTGCCAGCAGTTTAAAGACAGCTGCTAACTATGGCTACACCTTC.

This clonotype was seen more than once but under ten times. The chain uses TRBV19 and TRBJ2-5; D may be TRBD2 (5 bases). Germline CDR1 is LNHDA and CDR2 is SQIVND (reference sequence). With 2 bases removed from V and 2 bases from J, the gap between germline ends came to 9 bases. CDR3 length: 14 residues. The CDR3 is CASSIRGDQETQYF. CDR3 nucleotide sequence: TGTGCCAGTAGTATACGGGGAGATCAAGAGACCCAGTACTTC.

A remark on this clonotype: A read error may be the cause here, since a much bigger clone is one base away. The chain combines TRBV28 with TRBJ2-5; D might be TRBD1 or TRBD2, each matching 5 bases. This CDR3 comprises 14 residues. Germline CDR1 and CDR2: MDHEN and SYDVKM. V was clipped by 7 bases and J by 7 bases, with 19 bases between them. CDR3 region: CASNGRGEHGTQYF. As DNA, the CDR3 is TGTGCCAGCAATGGAAGAGGGGAGCACGGGACCCAGTACTTC.

This clonotype was seen at least ten times. The V and J genes are TRBV6-5 and TRBJ2-1, with 12 bases matching TRBD2. Losses at the gene ends were 6 bases for V and 5 bases for J; bases not matched to a gene: 5. The CDR3 runs 15 residues. Per germline, CDR1 MNHEY and CDR2 SVGAGI. For the CDR3, the DNA is TGTGCCAGCAGGCTAGGACTAGCGGGAAACAATGAGCAGTTCTTC. As protein: CASRLGLAGNNEQFF.

In its sample, this clonotype was seen many times. The chain recombines TRBV11-2 with TRBJ2-3, with D maybe TRBD2 (6 bases). The CDR3 loop spans 12 amino acids. V shed 0 bases and J shed 14 bases, with 12 bases lying between them. Per the germline V gene, CDR1 is SGHAT and CDR2 is FQNNGV. The CDR3 sequence is CASSLEEIAVYF. In nucleotides, the CDR3 is TGTGCCAGCAGCTTAGAGGAGATAGCGGTGTATTTT.

This clonotype came up a few times. The V gene is TRBV5-4, the J gene TRBJ2-7; TRBD1 matches 12 bases. Germline lookup yields CDR1 SGHNT and CDR2 YYREEE (reference sequence). V was clipped by 6 bases and J by 7 bases; unmatched bases: 8. CDR3 length equals 14 residues. This chain's CDR3 is CASTGTGGAGEQYF. The CDR3 DNA reads as TGTGCCAGCACCGGGACAGGGGGCGCGGGGGAGCAGTACTTC.

Ten or more counts support this clonotype. The chain recombines TRBV6-1 with TRBJ2-1, with 8 nucleotides matching TRBD2. The germline gives CDR1 MNHNS, CDR2 SASEGT. V trimming: 6 bases; J trimming: 8 bases; junction bases outside the gene matches: 15. CDR3 size: 16 residues. CDR3 region: CASRFFREGTGDEQFF. DNA of the CDR3: TGTGCCAGCAGATTCTTTCGGGAGGGCACGGGCGATGAGCAGTTCTTC.

The chain combines TRBV19 with TRBJ1-2; D may be TRBD1 (5 bases). Trimming shortened V by 6 bases and J by 5 bases, and 16 bases separated the two germline ends. The CDR3 spans 14 residues. Germline V gene data show CDR1 as LNHDA and CDR2 as SQIVND (reference sequence). The CDR3 region has the DNA TGTGCCAGTAGCCTAGGGACTCCGGCTTATGGCTACACCTTC. This codes for CASSLGTPAYGYTF.

The chain employs TRBV12-3 or TRBV12-4 and TRBJ1-1; D gene ambiguous. V was shortened by 1 base and J by 4 bases, with 19 bases between the two germline ends. This CDR3 has 17 residues. In DNA form, the CDR3 reads TGTGCCAGCAGTTTAGAAATCCGACTCTCCGAAAGCACTGAAGCTTTCTTT. Translation gives CASSLEIRLSESTEAFF.

This clonotype was seen ten or more times. J is TRBJ1-6 and V is TRBV27, with D possibly being TRBD1 (6 bases). Trimming shortened V by 4 bases and J by 7 bases, and 8 bases separated the two germline ends. The CDR3 has 13 amino acids. Germline CDR1 is MNHEY and CDR2 is SMNVEV (reference sequence). In DNA form, the CDR3 reads TGTGCCAGCAGTTGGGACAAAAATTCACCCCTCCACTTT. This translates into CASSWDKNSPLHF.

The chain couples TRBV3-1 to TRBJ1-5, with D possibly matching TRBD1 (5 bases). This CDR3 has 19 residues. Germline V gene lookup returns CDR1 LGHDT and CDR2 YNNKEL (reference sequence). The ends were cut back, 0 bases at V and 0 bases at J, with 18 bases in the middle. The CDR3 DNA follows: TGTGCCAGCAGCCAAGACTGGCCCGGGGCTGGGAATAGCAATCAGCCCCAGCATTTT. Its protein is CASSQDWPGAGNSNQPQHF.

This clonotype was detected only a few times. The V gene is TRBV6-1, the J gene TRBJ1-2; maybe TRBD1 (5 bases). CDR1 is MNHNS, CDR2 SASEGT, per germline. Trimming took off 6 bases at V and 3 bases at J, with 8 bases between the two ends. This CDR3 is 12 amino acids long. CDR3 sequence (DNA): TGTGCCAGCAGAGGGGAATACTATGGCTACACCTTC. Encoded protein: CASRGEYYGYTF.

This clonotype was recorded many times. V gene TRBV28 combines with J gene TRBJ2-5, with D tentatively TRBD1 (6 bases). The CDR3 contains 18 residues. Germline V lookup: CDR1 MDHEN, CDR2 SYDVKM. Between the trimmed V and J ends, which lost 3 bases and 1 base, there was a span of 21 bases. CDR3 protein: CASSFRNGRTGLQETQYF. In DNA, the CDR3 is TGTGCCAGCAGTTTTCGTAACGGACGAACAGGGCTCCAAGAGACCCAGTACTTC.

The chain carries TRBV12-3 or TRBV12-4 and TRBJ1-1; no firm D call. This CDR3 region has 12 residues. The V end lost 3 bases, the J end lost 4 bases, and 6 bases lay between the germline ends. CDR3 protein: CASSFMVTEAFF. CDR3 coding DNA: TGTGCCAGCAGTTTTATGGTCACTGAAGCTTTCTTT.

The sample holds many counts of this clonotype. This chain links TRBV6-6 with TRBJ1-1, with D perhaps TRBD1 (6 bases). This CDR3 contains 16 residues. V lost 5 bases and J lost 0, with 16 bases in between. Germline loops: CDR1 MNHNY, CDR2 SVGAGI (reference sequence). The DNA for the CDR3 is TGTGCCAGCAGTCCCTCGACAGGCCGCATGAACACTGAAGCTTTCTTT. As protein: CASSPSTGRMNTEAFF.

This clonotype was seen just once. The rearrangement uses TRBV9 and TRBJ1-2; 10 bases fit TRBD1. The CDR3 is made up of 18 amino acids. J lost 4 bases, V lost 0 bases, and 12 bases had no gene match. Germline lookup yields CDR1 SGDLS and CDR2 YYNGEE. The DNA for the CDR3 is TGTGCCAGCAGCGTAGCTGGACAGGGGGGAACATTACCCTATGGCTACACCTTC. Residues: CASSVAGQGGTLPYGYTF.

This clonotype was detected a few times. The rearrangement uses TRBV20-1 and TRBJ1-1, with 8 nucleotides matching TRBD1. The CDR3 consists of 14 residues. The germline CDR1 and CDR2 sequences are DFQATT and SNEGSKA (reference sequence). V shed 7 bases and J 5 bases; nucleotides not matched to a gene: 12. CDR3 nucleotide sequence: TGCAGTGAGGAGAGACAGGGGCTAGGAACTGAAGCTTTCTTT. Translating it yields CSEERQGLGTEAFF.

V usage is TRBV5-1 and J usage is TRBJ2-7; D call uncertain. This CDR3 has 13 amino acids. V was cut by 5 bases and J by 0 bases, with 9 bases left in between. CDR1 SGHRS and CDR2 YFSETQ come from the germline V gene. DNA of the CDR3: TGCGCCAGCAGGGAAGAACCCTCCTACGAGCAGTACTTC. It translates to CASREEPSYEQYF.

The chain uses TRBV9 and TRBJ1-1; D is undetermined. The ends were cut back, 0 bases at V and 1 base at J, with 7 bases in the middle. Germline loops: CDR1 SGDLS, CDR2 YYNGEE. This CDR3 spans 14 amino acids. CDR3 nucleotides: TGTGCCAGCAGCGTAGTTGATGGGAACACTGAAGCTTTCTTT. Protein: CASSVVDGNTEAFF.

Ten or more counts support this clonotype. V gene TRBV27 combines with J gene TRBJ2-1; weak D call: TRBD2 (5 bases). Germline V gene sequence: CDR1 MNHEY, CDR2 SMNVEV (reference sequence). The CDR3 loop spans 13 amino acids. V was shortened by 2 bases and J by 5 bases, with 7 bases between the two germline ends. The CDR3 loop is CASSLRRDNEQFF. The CDR3 DNA is TGTGCCAGCAGTTTACGGCGGGACAATGAGCAGTTCTTC.

Many counts were recorded for this clonotype. The genes are TRBV27 and TRBJ2-7; no clear D. The CDR3 has 13 residues. V was cut by 5 bases and J by 2 bases, with 10 bases left in between. CDR1 and CDR2 (germline): MNHEY, SMNVEV (reference sequence). Here the CDR3 reads CASSPNSAYEQYF. DNA for the CDR3: TGTGCCAGCAGTCCTAACTCGGCCTACGAGCAGTACTTC.